This T cell receptor beta chain was sequenced in a study of T cell clones after liver transplantation. V was clipped by 1 base and J by 7 bases; unmatched bases: 3. The CDR3 consists of 13 residues. Germline V gene data show CDR1 as SGHNT and CDR2 as YYREEE (reference sequence). Sequenced by immunoSEQ multiplex PCR; TCRdb stores in-frame clones only, minus some. The repertoire includes nearly 55,000 clones, 65% to 85% of them detected once, and approximately 8% sits in the top ten. The sequence was obtained from a human donor who received a liver transplant. The V and J genes are TRBV5-4 and TRBJ2-3, with 7 positions matching TRBD1. Sample: CD4+ T cells from blood, taken before liver transplant. CDR3 region: CASSLRDSNTQYF. The CDR3 DNA sequence: TGTGCCAGCAGCTTGAGGGACAGTAATACGCAGTATTTT.